A selection of T cell receptor beta chains follows, all from one sample in a study of blood T cells in healthy people across ages. TCRdb itself ran the 5' RACE reads through MiXCR, one entry per CDR3 protein. The sample consists of more than 550,000 distinct CDR3 sequences, about 24% of them appearing once. Sequencing input: blood. Receptors were obtained from a man between 65 and 85 years old in good health. CDR3s include the opening cysteine and the closing phenylalanine or tryptophan. Clone size is given for some rows only: seen once, a few or many times, or a class if the clone is expanded.

v_call	clone_size	j_call	cdr3_aa
TRBV4-1	-	TRBJ2-7	CASSQEPDLLLMQQYF
TRBV28	few	TRBJ1-4	CASRNAAGAFQGEKLFF
TRBV20-1	-	TRBJ2-4	CSARVQGSKGIQYF
TRBV21-1	-	TRBJ1-1	CASSKVPIKAFF
TRBV20-1	-	TRBJ2-3	CSAREWEGVNMNTQYF
TRBV27	few	TRBJ2-2	CAALGIRGELFF
TRBV5-6	-	TRBJ2-2	CASTRRGANTGELFF
TRBV5-1	-	TRBJ1-3	CASRNRPSGNTIYF
TRBV20-1	-	TRBJ2-3	CSARGVRRGAGTDTQYF
TRBV7-2	once	TRBJ2-2	CASSFATSTGELFF
TRBV29-1	few	TRBJ2-5	CSVEVFGQGSGETQYF
TRBV19	few	TRBJ1-1	CASTTPGRTEAFF
TRBV12-3/TRBV12-4	-	TRBJ2-5	CASRAGENNELFF
TRBV6-5	few	TRBJ2-1	CASSYPRTSGGYNEQFF
TRBV20-1	many	TRBJ2-3	CSARAGVGADTQYF
TRBV6-5	many	TRBJ1-5	CASSYQSNQPQHF
TRBV18	few	TRBJ2-1	CASSPDGGAEQFF
TRBV15	-	TRBJ1-4	CATSTDRGTEKLFF
TRBV6-1	-	TRBJ2-3	CASMGTSGTPGTDTQYF
TRBV2	-	TRBJ1-2	CASRRGVGDYGYAF
TRBV11-2	-	TRBJ2-3	CASSLVPGVAYF
TRBV5-1	-	TRBJ1-6	CASSLDRASNSPLHF
TRBV5-1	-	TRBJ1-2	CASSLVISGNYGYTF
TRBV5-1	-	TRBJ1-1	CASSLGWGEPNTEAFF
TRBV20-1	-	TRBJ2-1	CSAARGGISYNEQFF
TRBV9	few	TRBJ1-3	CASSVAGESGNTIYF
TRBV28	-	TRBJ1-2	CASSLSQDNYGYTF
TRBV6-1	few	TRBJ1-2	CASSEPGQGDNYGYTF
TRBV28	few	TRBJ2-3	CASSPGTGITDTQYF